This T cell receptor (beta chain) was found in a study of T cell changes during pregnancy in multiple sclerosis. V was clipped by 6 bases and J by 6 bases, with 11 bases between them. Germline lookup yields CDR1 KGHSH and CDR2 LQKENI. The CDR3 has 12 amino acids. The table came from immunoSEQ multiplex PCR; TCRdb's copy has only in-frame clones and leaves some out. Seen here are approximately 130,000 clones, about 95% observed once, and the top ten hold 0.44%. The chain couples TRBV18 to TRBJ1-1; a weak D match, TRBD1 (6 bases). This clonotype originated in a female donor with multiple sclerosis, enrolled in a pregnancy study. Here the sequenced sample was peripheral blood, taken after pregnancy. CDR3 residues: CASSQGPPEAFF. The CDR3 bases are TGTGCCAGCTCTCAGGGGCCTCCTGAAGCTTTCTTT.